Following are 17 T cell receptor beta chains from one sample sequenced in a study of CD8+CD57+ T cells in acquired aplastic anemia. CD8+CD57+ cell expansion, shown by flow cytometry, had occurred in the patients selected for sequencing. Profiling of TCR beta VDJ combinations and CDR3 sequences used genomic DNA as template. TCRdb used MiXCR to reprocess the reads, holding one entry per CDR3 protein. The sample holds approximately 190,000 distinct CDR3 sequences, 48% seen once. Material for sequencing was sorted CD4+, CD8+, or CD8+CD57+ T cells (not recorded which) from PBMCs. These receptors came from a human donor with aplastic anemia.

This clonotype was found many times. The chain is built from TRBV12-3 or TRBV12-4 and TRBJ2-5; 8 nucleotides line up with TRBD1. The CDR3 spans 14 residues. The J segment lost 5 bases and the V segment lost 5 bases, leaving 7 bases of the junction unmatched. CDR3 sequence reads: CASSLGQDDETQYF. CDR3 nucleotide sequence: TGTGCCAGCAGTCTGGGACAGGACGACGAGACCCAGTACTTC.

This clonotype came up many times. J is TRBJ1-6 and V is TRBV6-1; maybe TRBD1 (5 bases). Germline CDR1 is MNHNS and CDR2 is SASEGT. CDR3 length: 14 residues. Deletions cut 6 bases from V and 5 bases from J, with 11 bases between. For the CDR3, the DNA is TGTGCCAGCAGGCGGACCAGGGATAATTCACCCCTCCACTTT. Protein sequence: CASRRTRDNSPLHF.

The table lists this clonotype with many counts. This sequence joins TRBV11-1 and TRBJ2-7; D is perhaps TRBD1 (6 bases). Trimming took off 5 bases at V and 5 bases at J, with 31 bases between the two ends. The CDR3 runs 19 residues. Germline CDR1 SGHAT, CDR2 FQDESV (reference sequence). The CDR3 reads CASSRILGLMAGVYHEQYF. The CDR3 region has the DNA TGTGCCAGCAGCCGAATCTTAGGCTTAATGGCAGGGGTATACCACGAGCAGTACTTC. The full variable domain, rest sourced from reference TRBV11-1 and TRBJ2-7, is EAEVAQSPRYKITEKSQAVAFWCDPISGHATLYWYRQILGQGPELLVQFQDESVVDDSQLPKDRFSAERLKGVDSTLKIQPAELGDSAMYLCASSRILGLMAGVYHEQYFGPGTRLTVT.

A word on this clonotype: This may be a read error: a much more frequent sequence differs by one nucleotide. The rearrangement joins TRBV12-3 or TRBV12-4 to TRBJ1-1; D perhaps matches TRBD1 (5 bases). The CDR3 contains 16 residues. The CDR3, as DNA: TGTGCCGGCAGCCCGTCAGGGAGGGCTGATTCCACTGAAGCTTTCTTT. Translating gives CAGSPSGRADSTEAFF.

The CDR3 DNA reads as TGCAGTGCTAGAGATATAACTCGGAGCTCTGGAAACACCATATATTTT. This encodes CSARDITRSSGNTIYF. The V call is TRBV20-1, the J call TRBJ1-3; no clear D. V lost 0 bases and J 0 bases, leaving 12 bases between the germline ends. The CDR3 sequence is 16 residues long. Germline V gives CDR1 DFQATT, CDR2 SNEGSKA (reference sequence).

The chain combines TRBV10-2 with TRBJ2-1; D possibly matches TRBD1 or TRBD2 (6 bases each). CDR1 WSHSY and CDR2 SAAADI come from the germline V gene. With 7 bases removed from V and 0 bases from J, the gap between germline ends came to 13 bases. This CDR3 has 15 amino acids. The CDR3 reads CASKRRGSSYNEQFF. CDR3 nucleotides: TGCGCCAGCAAAAGGAGGGGGAGCTCCTACAATGAGCAGTTCTTC.

V is TRBV2 and J is TRBJ2-5; D perhaps matches TRBD1 (6 bases). V lost 7 bases to trimming and J lost 7 bases, with 19 bases between them. Germline CDR1 reads SNHLY; CDR2 reads FYNNEI. The CDR3 consists of 14 residues. CDR3 sequence (DNA): TGTGCCAGCATCGAAGGACAGCAGAGAGGGACCCAGTACTTC. The encoded protein is CASIEGQQRGTQYF. Combining the CDR3 with reference TRBV2 and TRBJ2-5 gives the whole variable domain EPEVTQTPSHQVTQMGQEVILRCVPISNHLYFYWYRQILGQKVEFLVSFYNNEISEKSEIFDDQFSVERPDGSNFTLKIRSTKLEDSAMYFCASIEGQQRGTQYFGPGTRLLVL.

The genes are TRBV20-1 and TRBJ2-3; D unclear. The germline V gene encodes CDR1 DFQATT and CDR2 SNEGSKA (reference sequence). The CDR3 sequence is 13 residues long. V was cut by 5 bases and J by 0 bases, with 9 bases left in between. The CDR3 protein is CSAAAPSTDTQYF. In nucleotides, the CDR3 is TGCAGTGCTGCCGCCCCTAGCACAGATACGCAGTATTTT.

In its sample, this clonotype was seen many times. The chain uses TRBV6-5 and TRBJ1-1, with no clear D. The CDR3 length is 14 residues. Trimming shortened V by 0 bases and J by 1 base, and 6 bases separated the two germline ends. Germline-derived CDR1 and CDR2 are MNHEY and SVGAGI. CDR3 in amino acids: CASSYSWANTEAFF. CDR3 DNA sequence: TGTGCCAGCAGTTACTCCTGGGCGAACACTGAAGCTTTCTTT.

This clonotype was detected only a few times. V usage is TRBV15 and J usage is TRBJ2-7, with unresolved D. This CDR3 is built from 14 residues. Trimming left V 2 bases short and J 0 bases short, with 8 bases between. The V gene's germline CDR1 is LNHNV and CDR2 YYDKDF (reference sequence). CDR3 protein: CATSRPAVSYEQYF. The CDR3 DNA reads as TGTGCCACCAGCAGACCCGCGGTCTCCTACGAGCAGTACTTC.

This clonotype was seen only a few times. The chain has TRBV29-1 and TRBJ1-2; D remains unclear. Germline V gives CDR1 SQVTM, CDR2 ANQGSEA. V lost 4 bases, J lost 0 bases, and 3 bases lay in between. This CDR3 spans 11 amino acids. In DNA, the CDR3 is TGCAGCGTTGCGGCTAACTATGGCTACACCTTC. The encoded protein is CSVAANYGYTF.

This clonotype was observed many times. The rearrangement links TRBV5-1 to TRBJ2-2; D is ambiguous. This CDR3 spans 14 amino acids. CDR1 is SGHRS, CDR2 YFSETQ, per germline. V lost 1 base and J 0 bases, leaving 4 bases between the germline ends. DNA for the CDR3: TGCGCCAGCAGCTTGACATCGAACACCGGGGAGCTGTTTTTT. It specifies CASSLTSNTGELFF. The full variable domain, completed using reference TRBV5-1 and TRBJ2-2, is KAGVTQTPRYLIKTRGQQVTLSCSPISGHRSVSWYQQTPGQGLQFLFEYFSETQRNKGNFPGRFSGRQFSNSRSEMNVSTLELGDSALYLCASSLTSNTGELFFGEGSRLTVL.

V usage is TRBV14 and J usage is TRBJ2-5; D is unresolved. This CDR3 region has 12 residues. Germline lookup yields CDR1 SGHDN and CDR2 FVKESK. Trimming removed 0 bases at V and 10 bases at J, with 9 bases between. Here the CDR3 reads CASSQDIGIQYF. CDR3 coding DNA: TGTGCCAGCAGCCAAGATATAGGGATCCAGTACTTC.

The chain carries TRBV10-3 and TRBJ1-1; 9 bases agree with TRBD1. V trimming: 3 bases; J trimming: 2 bases; junction bases outside the gene matches: 7. There are 16 residues in the CDR3. Germline CDR1 is ENHRY and CDR2 is SYGVKD. In nucleotides, the CDR3 is TGTGCCATCAGTGATCCGGGACAGGGAGGAAACACTGAAGCTTTCTTT. Translating it yields CAISDPGQGGNTEAFF.

The chain carries TRBV9 and TRBJ1-1; D is ambiguous. The germline V and J ends were trimmed by 7 bases and 3 bases, with 7 bases remaining between them. The CDR3 is 11 amino acids. The germline V gene encodes CDR1 SGDLS and CDR2 YYNGEE. CDR3 sequence: CASGRDTEAFF. The CDR3 DNA reads as TGTGCCAGCGGGAGGGACACTGAAGCTTTCTTT.

This clonotype was counted ten times or more. The chain is built from TRBV11-2 and TRBJ2-7, with unresolved D. This CDR3 region has 12 residues. Trimming shortened V by 4 bases and J by 6 bases, and 10 bases separated the two germline ends. CDR1 SGHAT and CDR2 FQNNGV come from the germline V gene. The CDR3 protein is CASSSQVSEQYF. CDR3 coding DNA: TGTGCCAGCAGCTCCCAGGTCAGCGAGCAGTACTTC.

Concerning this clonotype itself: This may come from a read error, since a much larger clone is one base off. The gene calls are TRBV5-1 and TRBJ1-4; unclear D gene. The CDR3 extends over 13 amino acids. Germline values: CDR1 SGHRS, CDR2 YFSETQ. Trimming pared 5 bases from V and 8 bases from J, leaving 13 bases between. CDR3 amino acids: CASSSDVDEKLFF. The CDR3 DNA is TGCGCCAGCAGTTCGGATGTGGACGAAAAACTGTTTTTT.